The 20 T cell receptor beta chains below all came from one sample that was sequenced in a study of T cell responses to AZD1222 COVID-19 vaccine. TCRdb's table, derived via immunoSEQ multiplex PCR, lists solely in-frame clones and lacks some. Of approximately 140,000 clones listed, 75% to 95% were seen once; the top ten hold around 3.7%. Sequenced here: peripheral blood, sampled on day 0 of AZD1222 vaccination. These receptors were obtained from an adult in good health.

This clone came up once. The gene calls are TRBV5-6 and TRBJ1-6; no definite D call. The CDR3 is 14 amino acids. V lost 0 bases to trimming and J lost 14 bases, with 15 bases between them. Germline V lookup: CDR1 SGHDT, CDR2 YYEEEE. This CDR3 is CASSLDRPVRSLHF. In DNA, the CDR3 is TGTGCCAGCAGCTTGGACAGACCTGTTAGGTCCCTCCACTTT.

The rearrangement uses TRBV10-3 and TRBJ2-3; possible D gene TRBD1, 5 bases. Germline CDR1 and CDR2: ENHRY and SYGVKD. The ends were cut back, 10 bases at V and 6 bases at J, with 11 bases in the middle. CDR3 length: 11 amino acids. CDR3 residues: CASQKGDTQYF. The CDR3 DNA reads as TGTGCCAGTCAGAAGGGGGATACGCAGTATTTT.

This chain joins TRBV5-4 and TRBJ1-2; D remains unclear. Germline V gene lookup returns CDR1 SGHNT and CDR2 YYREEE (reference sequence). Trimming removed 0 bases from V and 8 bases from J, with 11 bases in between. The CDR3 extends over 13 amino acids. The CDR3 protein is CASSLVRARGYTF. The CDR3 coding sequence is TGTGCCAGCAGCTTGGTTCGGGCGAGGGGCTACACCTTC.

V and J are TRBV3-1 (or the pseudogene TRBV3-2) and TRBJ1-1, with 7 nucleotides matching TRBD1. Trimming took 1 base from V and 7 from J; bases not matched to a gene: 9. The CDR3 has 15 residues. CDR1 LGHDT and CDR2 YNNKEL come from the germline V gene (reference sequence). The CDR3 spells CASSQGRRTGLEAFF. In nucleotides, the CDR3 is TGTGCCAGCAGCCAAGGAAGACGGACAGGACTTGAAGCTTTCTTT.

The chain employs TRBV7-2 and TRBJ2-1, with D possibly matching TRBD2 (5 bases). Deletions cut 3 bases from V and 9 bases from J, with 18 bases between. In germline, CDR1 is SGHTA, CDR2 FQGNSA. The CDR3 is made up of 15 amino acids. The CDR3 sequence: CASSLDPGVLGEQFF. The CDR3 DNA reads TGTGCCAGCAGCTTGGACCCCGGGGTCCTAGGTGAGCAGTTCTTC.

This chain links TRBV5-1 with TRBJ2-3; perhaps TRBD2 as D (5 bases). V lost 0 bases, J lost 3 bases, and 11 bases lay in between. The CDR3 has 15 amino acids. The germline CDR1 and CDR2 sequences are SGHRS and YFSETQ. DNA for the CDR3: TGCGCCAGCAGCTTGGGTCCGGGAATGACAGATACGCAGTATTTT. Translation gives CASSLGPGMTDTQYF.

In DNA form, the CDR3 reads TGTGCCACCAGCAGAGGACAGCCCCGAACTGAAGCTTTCTTT. Translation gives CATSRGQPRTEAFF. This sequence joins TRBV15 and TRBJ1-1; tentatively, D is TRBD1 (5 bases). Per germline, CDR1 LNHNV and CDR2 YYDKDF (reference sequence). V was shortened by 1 base and J by 5 bases, with 11 bases between the two germline ends. The CDR3 extends over 14 amino acids.

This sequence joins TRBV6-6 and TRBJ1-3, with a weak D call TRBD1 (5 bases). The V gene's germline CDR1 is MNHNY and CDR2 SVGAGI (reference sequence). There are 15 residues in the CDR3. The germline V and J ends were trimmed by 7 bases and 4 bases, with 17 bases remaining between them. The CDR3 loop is CASIRDGDGGNTIYF. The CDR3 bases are TGTGCCAGCATTAGAGACGGGGACGGAGGAAACACCATATATTTT.

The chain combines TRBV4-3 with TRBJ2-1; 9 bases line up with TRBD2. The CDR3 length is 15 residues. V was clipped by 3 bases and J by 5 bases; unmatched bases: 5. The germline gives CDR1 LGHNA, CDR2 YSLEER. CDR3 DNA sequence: TGCGCCAGCAGCCAGGGACTAGCTTACCACAATGAGCAGTTCTTC. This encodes CASSQGLAYHNEQFF.

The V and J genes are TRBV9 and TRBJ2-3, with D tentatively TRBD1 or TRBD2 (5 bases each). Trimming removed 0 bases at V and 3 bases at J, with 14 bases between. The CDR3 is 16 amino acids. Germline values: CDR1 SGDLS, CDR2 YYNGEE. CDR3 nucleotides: TGTGCCAGCAGCGTAGCCGGGACCGAAAAAACAGATACGCAGTATTTT. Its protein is CASSVAGTEKTDTQYF.

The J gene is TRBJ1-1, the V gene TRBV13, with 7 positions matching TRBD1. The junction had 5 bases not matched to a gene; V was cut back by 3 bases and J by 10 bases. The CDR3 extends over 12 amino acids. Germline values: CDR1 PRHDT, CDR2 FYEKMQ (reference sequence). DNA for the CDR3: TGTGCCAGCAGCTTTGACAGGGTGGTAGCTTTCTTT. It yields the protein CASSFDRVVAFF.

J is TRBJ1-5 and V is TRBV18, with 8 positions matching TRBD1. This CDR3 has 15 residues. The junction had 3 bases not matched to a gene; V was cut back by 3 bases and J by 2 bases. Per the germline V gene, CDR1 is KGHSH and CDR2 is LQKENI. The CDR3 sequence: CASSPTGGGNQPQHF. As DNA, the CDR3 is TGTGCCAGCTCACCCACAGGGGGAGGCAATCAGCCCCAGCATTTT. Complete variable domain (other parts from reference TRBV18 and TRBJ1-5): NAGVMQNPRHLVRRRGQEARLRCSPMKGHSHVYWYRQLPEEGLKFMVYLQKENIIDESGMPKERFSAEFPKEGPSILRIQQVVRGDSAAYFCASSPTGGGNQPQHFGDGTRLSIL.

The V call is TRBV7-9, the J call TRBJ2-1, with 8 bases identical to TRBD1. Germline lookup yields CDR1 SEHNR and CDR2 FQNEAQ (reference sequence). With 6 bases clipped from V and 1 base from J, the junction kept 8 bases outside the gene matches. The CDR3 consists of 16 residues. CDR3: CASRGGQGRSYNEQFF. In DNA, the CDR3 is TGTGCCAGCAGGGGCGGACAGGGAAGGTCCTACAATGAGCAGTTCTTC.

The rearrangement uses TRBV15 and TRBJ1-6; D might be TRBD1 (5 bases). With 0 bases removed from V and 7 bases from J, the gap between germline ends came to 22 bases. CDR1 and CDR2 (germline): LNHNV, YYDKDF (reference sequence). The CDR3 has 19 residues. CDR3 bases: TGTGCCACCAGCAGAGATCCGTTCTACTTTGGGGCAGGGAATTCACCCCTCCACTTT. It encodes CATSRDPFYFGAGNSPLHF. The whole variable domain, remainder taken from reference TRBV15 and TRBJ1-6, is DAMVIQNPRYQVTQFGKPVTLSCSQTLNHNVMYWYQQKSSQAPKLLFHYYDKDFNNEADTPDNFQSRRPNTSFCFLDIRSPGLGDTAMYLCATSRDPFYFGAGNSPLHFGNGTRLTVT.

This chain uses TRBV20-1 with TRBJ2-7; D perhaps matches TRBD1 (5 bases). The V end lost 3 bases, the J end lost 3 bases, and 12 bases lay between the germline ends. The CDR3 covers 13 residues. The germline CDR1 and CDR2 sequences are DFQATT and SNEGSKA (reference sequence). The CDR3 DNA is TGCAGTGCTAGTACCCCCCAGGGCTACGAGCAGTACTTC. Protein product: CSASTPQGYEQYF.

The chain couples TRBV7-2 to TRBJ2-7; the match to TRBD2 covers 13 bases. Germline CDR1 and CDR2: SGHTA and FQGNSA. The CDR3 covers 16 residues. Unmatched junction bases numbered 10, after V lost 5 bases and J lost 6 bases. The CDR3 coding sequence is TGTGCCAGCAGCCCCCGAGGACTAGCGGGAGCCAGCGAGCAGTACTTC. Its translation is CASSPRGLAGASEQYF.

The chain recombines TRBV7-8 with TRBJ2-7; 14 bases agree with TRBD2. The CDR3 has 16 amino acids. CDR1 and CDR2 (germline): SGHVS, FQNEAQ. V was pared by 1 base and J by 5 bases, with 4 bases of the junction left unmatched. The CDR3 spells CASSLGLAGGLHEQYF. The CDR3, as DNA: TGTGCCAGCAGCTTAGGACTAGCGGGAGGGCTCCACGAGCAGTACTTC.

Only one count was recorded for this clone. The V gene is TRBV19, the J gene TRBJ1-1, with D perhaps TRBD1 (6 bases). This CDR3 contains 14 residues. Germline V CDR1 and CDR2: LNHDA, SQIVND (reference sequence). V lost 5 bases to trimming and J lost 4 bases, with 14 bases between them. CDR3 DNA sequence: TGTGCCAGTAGTCCTTACAGGGATGGCACTGAAGCTTTCTTT. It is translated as CASSPYRDGTEAFF.

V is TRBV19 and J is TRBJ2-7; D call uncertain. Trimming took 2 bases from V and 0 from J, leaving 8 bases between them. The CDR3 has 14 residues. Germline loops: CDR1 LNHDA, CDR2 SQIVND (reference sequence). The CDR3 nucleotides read TGTGCCAGTAGTATAACCAGGAGCTCCTACGAGCAGTACTTC. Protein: CASSITRSSYEQYF.

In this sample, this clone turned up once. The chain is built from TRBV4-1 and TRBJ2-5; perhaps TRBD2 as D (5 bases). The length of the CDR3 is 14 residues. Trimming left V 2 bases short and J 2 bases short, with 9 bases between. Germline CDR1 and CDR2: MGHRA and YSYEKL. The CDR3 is CASSQPSYQETQYF. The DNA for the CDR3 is TGCGCCAGCAGCCAACCTAGCTATCAAGAGACCCAGTACTTC.